This T cell receptor beta chain was recorded in a study of T cells in severe cutaneous drug reactions. The iRepertoire multiplex PCR system with TCR subtype-specific primers built both bulk and single-cell libraries. TCRdb reprocessed the multiplex PCR reads and reports one entry per CDR3 protein, with no DNA. The ten top clones account for about a fifth, within a sample of approximately 9,700 distinct CDR3 sequences. The donors had carbamazepine-induced Stevens-Johnson syndrome or toxic epidermal necrolysis. The material sequenced was cells from a skin blister. The receptor's source is a human donor with Stevens-Johnson syndrome, a severe cutaneous drug reaction.

The CDR3 loop reads CSADGTSTDTQYF. The chain carries TRBV20-1 and TRBJ2-3; TCRdb gives TRBD1 as the D gene, but with no DNA this cannot be confirmed. Germline V CDR1 and CDR2: DFQATT, SNEGSKA (reference sequence). CDR3 size: 13 residues.